Reported below is one TCR beta chain. In this sample, this clone turned up once. It lacks a known antigen. No qualities accompany the bases; no much larger clone lies one base away. The immunoSEQ Assay, a bias-controlled multiplex PCR, was used to amplify TCRbeta CDR3 regions from genomic DNA. The source study handled its data this way. The number of nucleated cells in each sample was estimated from the amplification of reference gene primers within the assay. Sequence reads were collapsed and filtered to measure the absolute abundance of every unique TCRbeta CDR3 rearrangement. For each sample, productive Simpson clonality was calculated as the square root of Simpson's diversity index across productive rearrangements. The immuneACCESS repertoire file appears here via TCRdb, limited to in-frame rearrangements. These files lack a portion of the clones; in checked studies, under half of the deficit traces to unresolved V genes, and the cause of the others is not known. D and trimming were read from the DNA, whereas the V and J calls and clone size are those reported in that table. This sample comprises around 310,000 clones, around 92% of them detected only once. Of the sample, about 9.4% falls within the top ten clones.

At the junction V is shortened by 1 base and J by 0 bases, with 16 bases in between. CDR1 and CDR2 are read off the germline V gene (reference sequence) as SEHNR and FQNEAQ. The CDR3 starts with the cysteine, ends with the phenylalanine, and has 18 residues. The entry retains the CDR3 DNA only, 54 bases that are in frame from base 1. The entry originates in a study of blood T cell repertoires in COVID-19 (dated by TCRdb to 2018 to 2020). In the study overall: The collaborator samples originated in the United States, Italy and Spain and spanned the acute and convalescent phases of COVID-19. Sample metadata almost always included a de-identified subject ID, COVID-19 status, age in years and sex. The material from the prospective study consisted of cDNA or gDNA derived from T cells, B-cell-depleted T cells, or PBMCs. Where available, HLA class I and class II types were taken from metadata supplied by the sample provider and were not determined by assay-based typing. Samples were obtained from the ongoing ImmuneRACE study (first 160 participants) and from over a thousand subjects provided by 6 global collaborators. Subjects who had been exposed to COVID-19, were actively infected with it, or had recovered from it provided the deeply sampled blood TCRbeta repertoires that made up the dataset. The repertoires were released in a freely available public database meant as a resource for research on the immune response to SARS-CoV-2. What the study reported, not specific to this receptor: Clinical and demographic metadata were provided uncurated, with the amount varying by source and participant.

In the prospective study, participants were about 18 to 100 years old, resided in 24 geographic areas of the United States, and were enrolled through a virtual design. To assign participants to cohorts, the prospective study relied on clinical history that participants themselves reported in a screening survey and a study questionnaire. Recovered participants in ImmuneRACE Cohort 3 were defined as having two consecutive negative NP/OP PCR tests, clearance from a healthcare professional, or resolution of symptoms. In the prospective study, whole blood, serum and a nasopharyngeal or oropharyngeal swab were collected from each participant by mobile phlebotomists. Over a roughly two-month period, participants in the prospective study had the option of providing additional blood draws and questionnaires. Before DNA extraction, blood samples from the prospective study were shipped at room temperature or frozen.

Sequencing was performed on PBMCs or T cells enriched from blood (not recorded which). This receptor was identified in a woman aged 25 to 45 who had recovered from COVID-19. This sequence uses TRBV7-9 and TRBJ1-3, and perhaps TRBD1 as D gene, on 5 matching bases. For the CDR3, the sequence is CASSLGSVRQSSGNTIYF. The sequence in DNA is TGTGCCAGCAGCTTAGGTTCTGTCAGACAGAGCTCTGGAAACACCATATATTTT.